The rows below give T cell receptor beta chains drawn from one sample of a study of T cell changes during pregnancy in multiple sclerosis. Clones were read by immunoSEQ multiplex PCR, and TCRdb kept only the in-frame ones, dropping some. The sample comprises around 40,000 clones, 91% of which are singletons, and around 0.5% rests with the top ten. This material consisted of CD4+ T cells from peripheral blood mononuclear cells, taken in the third trimester of pregnancy. These receptors all stem from a female donor in good health, enrolled as a control in a pregnancy study. Both conserved end residues are part of each CDR3. The D gene is left open where the match is weak.

V gene,D gene,J gene,CDR3 protein
TRBV4-2,-,TRBJ2-2,CASSQDVGDTTGTGELFF
TRBV2,TRBD2,TRBJ2-1,CASSARLAGVYEQFF
TRBV25-1,TRBD2,TRBJ2-1,CASTPGGGATNEQFF
TRBV7-8,TRBD2,TRBJ2-1,CASSARLAGELEQFF
TRBV5-8,TRBD1,TRBJ1-5,CASSLVGQVYSNQPQHF
TRBV10-3,TRBD2,TRBJ2-5,CAISEVGTIPEKETQYF
TRBV27,TRBD1,TRBJ1-2,CASRGTGANYGYTF
TRBV7-9,TRBD2,TRBJ2-7,CASSAAGGPSPYEQYF
TRBV5-1,-,TRBJ2-2,CATRERPNTGELFF
TRBV29-1,TRBD2,TRBJ2-5,CSVAQGGEGTQYF
TRBV7-2,TRBD2,TRBJ2-1,CASSFPRITSGNYNEQFF
TRBV27,-,TRBJ1-1,CASSFTGMNTEAFF
TRBV30,-,TRBJ1-6,CAWRTGGQRTPLHF
TRBV7-2,-,TRBJ2-1,CASSPGGPSRAPEQFF
TRBV18,-,TRBJ1-1,CASSPMYWGQNTEAFF
TRBV10-3,TRBD2,TRBJ2-1,CAITMGASGRNEQFF